Listed below are T cell receptor beta chains from one sample, sequenced in a study of T cells in Graves' hyperthyroidism and ophthalmopathy. TCRdb re-called the multiplex PCR reads through MiXCR, storing one row per CDR3 protein. The table has 280,000 or so distinct CDR3 sequences, roughly 15% seen once. The specimen was blood. The source of these receptors is a woman in her fifties or sixties with Graves' hyperthyroidism that later progressed to Graves' ophthalmopathy. CDR3s include the opening cysteine and the closing phenylalanine or tryptophan. A D gene is named only where the DNA matches it firmly. Clone size, where shown, is once, few, many, or a class for clones that have expanded.

>many|TRBJ2-3|TRBV5-4|TRBD2
CASSHSGSTDTQYF
TGTGCCAGCAGCCATAGCGGGAGCACAGATACGCAGTATTTT
>-|TRBJ2-3|TRBV19|TRBD2
CASSIRGLAGTDTQYF
TGTGCCAGTAGTATACGAGGACTAGCGGGCACAGATACGCAGTATTTT
>many|TRBJ2-1|TRBV5-1|-
CASSLAVSGLKWEPQGEQFF
TGCGCCAGCAGCTTGGCCGTATCAGGGCTGAAGTGGGAGCCCCAAGGGGAGCAGTTCTTC
>few|TRBJ2-7|TRBV20-1|TRBD1
CSANQGQNEQYF
TGCAGTGCTAATCAGGGACAGAACGAGCAGTACTTC
>many|TRBJ1-2|TRBV5-1|TRBD1
CASSVDRGRLVYGYTF
TGCGCCAGCAGCGTCGACAGGGGCCGACTTGTCTATGGCTACACCTTC
>-|TRBJ2-3|TRBV7-9|TRBD2
CASSFPSNLAGEIPGTDTQYF
TGTGCCAGCAGCTTCCCCTCAAATCTAGCGGGAGAGATTCCCGGCACAGATACGCAGTATTTT
>many|TRBJ2-7|TRBV12-3/TRBV12-4|-
CASSELNREVSYEQYF
TGTGCCAGCAGTGAGCTTAACAGGGAGGTATCCTACGAGCAGTACTTC
>-|TRBJ2-3|TRBV10-3|TRBD1
CAISGGTGGRSDTQYF
TGTGCCATCAGTGGGGGGACAGGGGGCCGATCAGATACGCAGTATTTT
>-|TRBJ1-1|TRBV4-2|TRBD1
CASSQEEGQGDAFF
TGTGCCAGCAGCCAAGAAGAGGGACAGGGGGATGCTTTCTTT
>many|TRBJ2-5|TRBV7-9|TRBD1
CASRGQGAETQYF
TGTGCCAGCAGGGGACAGGGGGCAGAGACCCAGTACTTC
>many|TRBJ1-1|TRBV6-1|-
CASGLRGGEAFF
TGTGCCAGCGGACTGCGGGGCGGTGAAGCTTTCTTT
>few|TRBJ2-5|TRBV20-1|-
CSARDRKGQETQYF
TGCAGTGCTAGAGATCGCAAGGGGCAAGAGACCCAGTACTTC
>few|TRBJ1-3|TRBV28|TRBD1
CASNSFGQAGNTIYF
TGTGCCAGCAATTCTTTTGGACAGGCTGGAAACACCATATATTTT
>many|TRBJ1-4|TRBV5-6|-
CASSLDGGNEKLFF
TGTGCCAGCAGCTTGGACGGGGGTAATGAAAAACTGTTTTTT
>many|TRBJ2-1|TRBV14|-
CASSQDMSELSYNEQFF
TGTGCCAGCAGCCAAGATATGTCGGAACTCTCCTACAATGAGCAGTTCTTC
>many|TRBJ1-1|TRBV24-1|-
CATSDRGTEAFF
TGTGCCACCAGTGACAGGGGCACTGAAGCTTTCTTT